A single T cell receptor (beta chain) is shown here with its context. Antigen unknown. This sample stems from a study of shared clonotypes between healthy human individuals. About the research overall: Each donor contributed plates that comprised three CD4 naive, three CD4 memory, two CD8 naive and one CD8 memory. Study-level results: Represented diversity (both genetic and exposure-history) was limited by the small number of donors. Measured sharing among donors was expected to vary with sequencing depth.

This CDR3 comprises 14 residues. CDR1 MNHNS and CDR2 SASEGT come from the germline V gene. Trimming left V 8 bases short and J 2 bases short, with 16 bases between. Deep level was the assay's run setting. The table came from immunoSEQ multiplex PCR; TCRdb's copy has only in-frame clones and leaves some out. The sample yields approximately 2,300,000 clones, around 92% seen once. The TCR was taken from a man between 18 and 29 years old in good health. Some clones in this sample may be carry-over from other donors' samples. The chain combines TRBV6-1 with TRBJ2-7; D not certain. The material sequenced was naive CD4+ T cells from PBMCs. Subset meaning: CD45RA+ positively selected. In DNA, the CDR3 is TGTGCCAGCCGAGCCTTCCCTGGGCCCTACGAGCAGTACTTC. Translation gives CASRAFPGPYEQYF.